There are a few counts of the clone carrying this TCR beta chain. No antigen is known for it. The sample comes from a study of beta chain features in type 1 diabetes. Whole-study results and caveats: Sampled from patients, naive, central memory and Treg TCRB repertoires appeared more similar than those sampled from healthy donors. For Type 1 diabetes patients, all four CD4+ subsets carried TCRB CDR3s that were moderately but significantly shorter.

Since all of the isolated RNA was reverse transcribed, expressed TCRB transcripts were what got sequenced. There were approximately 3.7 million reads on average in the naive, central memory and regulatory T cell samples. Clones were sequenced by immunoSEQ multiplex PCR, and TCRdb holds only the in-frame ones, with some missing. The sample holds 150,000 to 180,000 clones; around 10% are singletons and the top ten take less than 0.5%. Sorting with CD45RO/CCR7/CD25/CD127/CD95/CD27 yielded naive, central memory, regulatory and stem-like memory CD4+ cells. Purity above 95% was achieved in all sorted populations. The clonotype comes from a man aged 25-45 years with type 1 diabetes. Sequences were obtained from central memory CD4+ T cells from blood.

The CDR3 sequence: CASSPTQGTEAFF. Written as DNA, the CDR3 is TGCGCCAGCAGCCCCACGCAGGGTACTGAAGCTTTCTTT. The genes are TRBV5-1 and TRBJ1-1; possible D gene TRBD1, 5 bases. Trimming stripped 4 bases from V and 5 bases from J, with 12 bases between. The CDR3 has 13 residues. CDR1 is SGHRS, CDR2 YFSETQ, per germline.